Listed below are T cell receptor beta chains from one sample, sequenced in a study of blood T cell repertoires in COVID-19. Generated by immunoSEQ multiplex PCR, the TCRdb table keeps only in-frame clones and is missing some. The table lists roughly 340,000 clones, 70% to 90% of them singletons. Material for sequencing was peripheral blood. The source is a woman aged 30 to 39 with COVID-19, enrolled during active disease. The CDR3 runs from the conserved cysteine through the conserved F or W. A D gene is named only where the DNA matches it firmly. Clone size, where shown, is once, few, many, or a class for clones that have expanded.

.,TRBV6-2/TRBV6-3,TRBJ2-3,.,TGTGCCAGCAGTTGGAGCACCACCACAGATACGCAGTATTTT,CASSWSTTTDTQYF
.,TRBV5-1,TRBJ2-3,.,TGCGCCAGCGGGGACACATTACTCACAGATACGCAGTATTTT,CASGDTLLTDTQYF
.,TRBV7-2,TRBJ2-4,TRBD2,TGTGCCAGCAGCTTAGGATGGCTAGCGGGAGCAACCAAAAACATTCAGTACTTC,CASSLGWLAGATKNIQYF
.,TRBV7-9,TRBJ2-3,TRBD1,TGTGCCTACAGACAGGGGCGACACTCTAGCACAGATACGCAGTATTTT,CAYRQGRHSSTDTQYF
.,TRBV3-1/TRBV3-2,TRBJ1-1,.,TGTGCCAGCAGCCAAGAAGGACGCCGGGGAACTGAAGCTTTCTTT,CASSQEGRRGTEAFF
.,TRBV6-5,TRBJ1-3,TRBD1,TGTGCCAGCAGATTGACCCGGACAGGGGAAAACACCATATATTTT,CASRLTRTGENTIYF
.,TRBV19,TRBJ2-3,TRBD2,TGTGCCAGTAGGCGACTAGCGGGAGCAAACACAGATACGCAGTATTTT,CASRRLAGANTDTQYF
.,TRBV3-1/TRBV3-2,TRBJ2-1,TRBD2,TGTGCCAGCAGCCAAGCAGGACTAGCGGGGGGCTACTCCTACAATGAGCAGTTCTTC,CASSQAGLAGGYSYNEQFF
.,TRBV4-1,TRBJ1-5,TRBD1,TGCGCCAGCAGCCAACTGACAGGGCCGATACAGCCCCAGCATTTT,CASSQLTGPIQPQHF
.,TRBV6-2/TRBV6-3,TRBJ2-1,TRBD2,TGTGCCAGCAGTCACACCCCTGGAGCGGGAGGTACCTACAATGAGCAGTTCTTC,CASSHTPGAGGTYNEQFF
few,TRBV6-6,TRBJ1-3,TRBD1,TGTGCCAGCCAGCGCAGACCGACAGGGGTTGGAAACACCATATATTTT,CASQRRPTGVGNTIYF
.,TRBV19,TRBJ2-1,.,TGTGCCAGTAGCAGCACGGACAGTTATAACTACAATGAGCAGTTCTTC,CASSSTDSYNYNEQFF
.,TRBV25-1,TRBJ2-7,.,TGTGCCAGCAGTGAATATGGGGGCCGATACGAGCAGTACTTC,CASSEYGGRYEQYF
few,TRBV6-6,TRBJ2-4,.,TGTGCCAGCTCTAAGGGGCGCGAAGCCGAAAACATTCAGTACTTC,CASSKGREAENIQYF
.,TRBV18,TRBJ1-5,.,TGTGCCAGCTCTCCCAACGCGGGGGGCGATCAGCCCCAGCATTTT,CASSPNAGGDQPQHF
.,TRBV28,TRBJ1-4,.,TGTGCCAGCAGCCTAGCTCAAACTAATGAAAAACTGTTTTTT,CASSLAQTNEKLFF
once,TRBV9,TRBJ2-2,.,TGTGCCAGCAGCCCCCGAGGTAGCGGAAGAACCGGGGAGCTGTTTTTT,CASSPRGSGRTGELFF
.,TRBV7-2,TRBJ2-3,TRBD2,TGTGCCAGCAGCTGGGGACTAGCGGGACCGGGCGGAGATACGCAGTATTTT,CASSWGLAGPGGDTQYF
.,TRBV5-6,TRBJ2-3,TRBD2,TGTGCCAGCAGCCTACCGACTAGCGGCACAGATACGCAGTATTTT,CASSLPTSGTDTQYF
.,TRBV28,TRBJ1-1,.,TGTGCCAGCAGTTTTCCGGGGGACACTGAAGCTTTCTTT,CASSFPGDTEAFF
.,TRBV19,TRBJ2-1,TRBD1,TGTGCCACCCAGACAGGGGCCTACAATGAGCAGTTCTTC,CATQTGAYNEQFF
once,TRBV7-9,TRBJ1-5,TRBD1,TGTGCCAGCAGCTTAGCGGGGGGACAGGGAGGCAATCAGCCCCAGCATTTT,CASSLAGGQGGNQPQHF
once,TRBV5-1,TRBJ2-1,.,TGCGCCAGCAGCTCTACTACGAGCTCCTACAATGAGCAGTTCTTC,CASSSTTSSYNEQFF
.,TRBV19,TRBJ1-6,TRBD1,TGTGCCAGCCGACAGGGGTATAATTCACCCCTCCACTTT,CASRQGYNSPLHF